This entry concerns a single TCR beta chain. Its cognate antigen is unknown. This specimen belongs to a study of identifying expanded T cells in peripheral blood. V dropped 4 bases and J dropped 6 bases, with 9 bases sitting between them. Germline assignment: CDR1 KGHSH and CDR2 LQKENI. The length of the CDR3 is 12 residues. No infections or other immune events were documented during collection. Measured with immunoSEQ multiplex PCR; TCRdb has only the in-frame clones, and not every one. The sample lists approximately 56,000 clones; around 82% were seen once. Whole-study results and caveats: Across healthy donors, higher total template counts meant significantly greater two-week count variance. Over about two and four weeks, about 15 and 18 clones changed, versus approximately 1.2 between replicates.

The receptor was derived from a person aged 18 to 70 in good health. Sequenced sample: blood. J is TRBJ1-2 and V is TRBV18; tentatively, D is TRBD1 (5 bases). In DNA form, the CDR3 reads TGTGCCAGCTCACAGGGGTCGGATGGCTACACCTTC. Translating it yields CASSQGSDGYTF. The whole variable domain, filled in from reference TRBV18 and TRBJ1-2, reads NAGVMQNPRHLVRRRGQEARLRCSPMKGHSHVYWYRQLPEEGLKFMVYLQKENIIDESGMPKERFSAEFPKEGPSILRIQQVVRGDSAAYFCASSQGSDGYTFGSGTRLTVV.